This T cell receptor (beta chain) originates from a study of tumor and adjacent non-tumor tissue in lung cancer. This clonotype was seen just once. At one boundary the junction diverges from the germline segment, which might be a read error. Three rounds of nested PCR, following a modified ARM-PCR protocol, produced the TCRbeta library. One entry per CDR3 protein, called by TCRdb with MiXCR from the multiplex PCR reads. This table holds about 110,000 distinct CDR3 sequences, roughly 77% found once. This sample's RNA came from whole unsorted tissue. Donors were chemotherapy-naive, newly diagnosed lung cancer surgical patients in China, August–November 2014. The CDR3 covers 17 residues. In germline, CDR1 is SGHNT, CDR2 YENEEA.

The sequence came from a woman in her sixties or seventies with non-small cell lung cancer. The chain recombines TRBV11-3 with TRBJ2-1, with 12 bases fitting TRBD2. Sequencing was carried out using lung tumor tissue. This chain's CDR3 is CVSCLESTSGSHNEQFF. CDR3 nucleotide sequence: TGTGTCAGCTGCTTAGAGTCGACTAGCGGGAGCCACAATGAGCAGTTTTTT.